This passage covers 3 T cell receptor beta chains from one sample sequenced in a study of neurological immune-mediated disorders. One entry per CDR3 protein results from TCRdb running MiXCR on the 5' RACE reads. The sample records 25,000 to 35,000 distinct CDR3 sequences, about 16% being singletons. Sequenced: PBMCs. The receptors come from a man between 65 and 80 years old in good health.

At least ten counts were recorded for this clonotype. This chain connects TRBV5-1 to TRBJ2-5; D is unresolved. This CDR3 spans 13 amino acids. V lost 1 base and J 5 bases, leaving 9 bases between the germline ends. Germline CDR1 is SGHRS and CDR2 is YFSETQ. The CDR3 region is CASSLIPTETQYF. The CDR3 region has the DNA TGCGCCAGCAGCTTGATACCTACGGAGACCCAGTACTTC.

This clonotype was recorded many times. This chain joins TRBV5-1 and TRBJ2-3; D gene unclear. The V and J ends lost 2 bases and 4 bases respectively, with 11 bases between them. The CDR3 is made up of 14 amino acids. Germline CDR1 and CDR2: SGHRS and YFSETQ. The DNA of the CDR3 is TGCGCCAGCAGCTTCCCTGGGGTTGCAGATACGCAGTATTTT. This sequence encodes CASSFPGVADTQYF.

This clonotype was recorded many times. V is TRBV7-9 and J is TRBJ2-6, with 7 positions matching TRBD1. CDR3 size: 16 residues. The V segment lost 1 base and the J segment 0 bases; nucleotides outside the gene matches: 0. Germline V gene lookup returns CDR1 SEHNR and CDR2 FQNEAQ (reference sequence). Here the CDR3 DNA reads TGTGCCAGCAGCTTAGGGACAGGCTCTGGGGCCAACGTCCTGACTTTC. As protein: CASSLGTGSGANVLTF.